This is a list of T cell receptor beta chains from one sample in a study of blood T cell repertoires in COVID-19. Measured with immunoSEQ multiplex PCR; TCRdb has only the in-frame clones, and not every one. The sample has about 210,000 clones, around 89% seen once. The sequencing input was PBMCs or T cells enriched from blood (not recorded which). The origin of the receptors is a man younger than 45 who had recovered from COVID-19. The CDR3 runs from the conserved cysteine through the conserved F or W.

J gene | V gene | CDR3 protein
TRBJ2-2 | TRBV6-5 | CASSYGTGNTGELFF
TRBJ1-5 | TRBV19 | CASSSVTGVNQPQHF
TRBJ2-7 | TRBV19 | CASSDQAISYEQYF
TRBJ1-1 | TRBV18 | CASSRGQGAVGTEAFF
TRBJ2-1 | TRBV7-8 | CASSLIAYNEQFF
TRBJ1-3 | TRBV4-3 | CASSQGAPLSGNTIYF
TRBJ2-1 | TRBV29-1 | CSFIGTSGRKGSAFF
TRBJ1-5 | TRBV7-9 | CASSLAPTGDSNQPQHF
TRBJ2-3 | TRBV7-2 | CASSRGTGENTQYF
TRBJ1-6 | TRBV4-3 | CASSQDPRKTGYNSPLHF
TRBJ2-7 | TRBV6-1 | CASSGLAGQGDHEQYF
TRBJ1-2 | TRBV3-1/TRBV3-2 | CASSQADRGPYGYTF
TRBJ1-1 | TRBV6-2/TRBV6-3 | CASSYPETGWNTEAFF
TRBJ1-5 | TRBV6-1 | CASSEMRAATGEPQHF
TRBJ2-3 | TRBV13 | CASSFPTSGEADTQYF
TRBJ2-7 | TRBV28 | CASSLIGTGKGEQYF
TRBJ1-2 | TRBV7-9 | CASSTGQGASGYTF
TRBJ2-7 | TRBV7-8 | CASILNLWTGKSYEQYF
TRBJ1-5 | TRBV7-9 | CASSFGTGPLSNQPQHF
TRBJ2-7 | TRBV12-1 | CASSFELAGYEQYF
TRBJ1-4 | TRBV28 | CASSPWGRGALSIEKLFF
TRBJ2-7 | TRBV7-9 | CASRPGTGDYEQYF